This entry lists 30 T cell receptor beta chains sequenced from one sample in a study of T cell repertoires in cytomegalovirus infection. TCRdb called the reads again in MiXCR, with one record for every CDR3 protein. This sample has fewer than 400,000 distinct CDR3 sequences; around 18% occur once, and the top ten carry approximately 10%. The specimen sequenced was PBMCs. The receptors derive from a human donor in good health (CMV status not recorded). Some clones in this sample may be carry-over from other donors' samples.

CDR3 sequence: CASSFGIQLAKNIQYF. CDR3 nucleotide sequence: TGTGCCAGCAGCTTTGGTATTCAACTAGCCAAAAACATTCAGTACTTC. The genes are TRBV7-2 and TRBJ2-4; D is undetermined. V dropped 3 bases and J dropped 0 bases, with 12 bases sitting between them. Germline values: CDR1 SGHTA, CDR2 FQGNSA. This CDR3 has 16 residues.

The chain couples TRBV12-3 or TRBV12-4 to TRBJ1-6; 7 bases match TRBD1. There are 15 residues in the CDR3. The trim removed 7 bases at V and 6 bases at J, leaving 9 bases unmatched. CDR3 coding DNA: TGTGCCAGCACCCCGACAGGGCGTTTTAATTCACCCCTCCACTTT. Translation gives CASTPTGRFNSPLHF.

This clonotype was seen a few times. The chain uses TRBV5-4 and TRBJ2-2, with 8 nucleotides matching TRBD2. CDR3 length equals 16 residues. The V gene's germline CDR1 is SGHNT and CDR2 YYREEE (reference sequence). Unmatched junction bases numbered 6, after V lost 5 bases and J lost 0 bases. The CDR3 sequence is CASRGPGGSNTGELFF. The CDR3, as DNA: TGTGCCAGCAGGGGACCGGGGGGGTCGAACACCGGGGAGCTGTTTTTT.

The J gene is TRBJ1-1, the V gene TRBV5-5, with 7 bases that match TRBD1. The V gene's germline CDR1 is SGHKS and CDR2 YYEKEE (reference sequence). There are 16 residues in the CDR3. Losses at the gene ends were 4 bases for V and 4 bases for J; bases not matched to a gene: 13. The CDR3 protein is CASSPGGKGGFTEAFF. The CDR3 nucleotides are TGTGCCAGCAGCCCGGGGGGGAAAGGGGGCTTCACTGAAGCTTTCTTT. Full variable domain (outside the CDR3, taken from reference TRBV5-5 and TRBJ1-1): DAGVTQSPTHLIKTRGQQVTLRCSPISGHKSVSWYQQVLGQGPQFIFQYYEKEERGRGNFPDRFSARQFPNYSSELNVNALLLGDSALYLCASSPGGKGGFTEAFFGQGTRLTVV.

The rearrangement uses TRBV20-1 and TRBJ1-1; possibly TRBD1 for D (5 bases). The V and J ends lost 6 bases and 4 bases respectively, with 15 bases between them. Germline assignment: CDR1 DFQATT and CDR2 SNEGSKA (reference sequence). The length of the CDR3 is 13 residues. Written as DNA, the CDR3 is TGCAGTGCACGGGCGGGGAGGGGCACTGAAGCTTTCTTT. Residues: CSARAGRGTEAFF.

This clonotype has only a few counts. V usage is TRBV4-3 and J usage is TRBJ2-1; D is ambiguous. The CDR3 sequence is 13 residues long. Germline lookup yields CDR1 LGHNA and CDR2 YSLEER. V was cut by 1 base and J by 9 bases, with 10 bases left in between. CDR3 coding DNA: TGCGCCAGCAGCCAAGCGAAGTCTTCTGAGCAGTTCTTC. Protein: CASSQAKSSEQFF.

This clonotype was picked up many times. The rearrangement uses TRBV7-2 and TRBJ2-3; TRBD2 is a possible D gene (7 bases). Germline CDR1 reads SGHTA; CDR2 reads FQGNSA. The CDR3 length is 15 residues. V was clipped by 2 bases and J by 4 bases, with 13 bases between them. CDR3 sequence (DNA): TGTGCCAGCAGCTTAAGTGGGGGGGGCCCAGATACGCAGTATTTT. It translates to CASSLSGGGPDTQYF.

The chain joins TRBV5-5 to TRBJ2-5, with 9 nucleotides matching TRBD1. Losses at the gene ends were 3 bases for V and 4 bases for J; bases not matched to a gene: 4. This CDR3 is built from 14 residues. Germline V gene lookup returns CDR1 SGHKS and CDR2 YYEKEE (reference sequence). The CDR3 sequence: CASSWGTGRETQYF. DNA for the CDR3: TGTGCCAGCAGCTGGGGGACAGGGCGAGAGACCCAGTACTTC.

V and J are TRBV25-1 and TRBJ2-5, with D unresolved. With 5 bases removed from V and 4 bases from J, the gap between germline ends came to 14 bases. The V gene's germline CDR1 is MGHDK and CDR2 SYGVNS. The CDR3 sequence is 14 residues long. In DNA, the CDR3 is TGTGCCAGCAGTTTCGAAGGAAGGGCAGAGACCCAGTACTTC. Translated: CASSFEGRAETQYF.

At least ten counts were recorded for this clonotype. The rearrangement uses TRBV7-6 and TRBJ2-7, with 11 bases fitting TRBD2. The V and J ends lost 5 bases and 4 bases, in that order; junction bases with no gene match: 13. This CDR3 contains 17 residues. Germline V lookup: CDR1 SGHVS, CDR2 FNYEAQ. The CDR3 protein is CASSQPNLAGGAYEQYF. CDR3 sequence (DNA): TGTGCCAGCAGCCAACCGAACTTAGCGGGGGGGGCGTACGAGCAGTACTTC.

This clonotype came up many times. This sequence joins TRBV7-8 and TRBJ2-5; 10 nucleotides align to TRBD1. Looked up from germline, CDR1 is SGHVS and CDR2 is FQNEAQ. The CDR3 has 18 residues. With 2 bases clipped from V and 3 bases from J, the junction kept 12 bases outside the gene matches. The chain's CDR3 is CASSLMDRGMGQEETQYF. The CDR3 DNA sequence: TGTGCCAGCAGCTTAATGGACAGGGGGATGGGTCAAGAAGAGACCCAGTACTTC.

This clonotype was seen a few times. V gene TRBV4-2 combines with J gene TRBJ1-3, with D possibly TRBD1 on 6 matching bases. Germline V CDR1 and CDR2: LGHNA, YNFKEQ. The CDR3 length is 13 residues. V was shortened by 9 bases and J by 4 bases, with 13 bases between the two germline ends. The CDR3 DNA follows: TGTGCCAGTGCGGACAGAGTGGGAAACACCATATATTTT. Protein sequence: CASADRVGNTIYF.

This clonotype was found many times. The J gene is TRBJ1-1, the V gene TRBV25-1; D is unresolved. Per germline, CDR1 MGHDK and CDR2 SYGVNS. This CDR3 has 14 amino acids. Trimming cost V 7 bases and J 3 bases, with 15 bases left between them. CDR3 amino acids: CASTFGLRDTEAFF. DNA of the CDR3: TGTGCCAGCACCTTCGGACTAAGGGACACTGAAGCTTTCTTT.

This clonotype occurred many times. V gene TRBV7-9 combines with J gene TRBJ2-1; the D gene is possibly TRBD1 (6 bases). Germline values: CDR1 SEHNR, CDR2 FQNEAQ (reference sequence). The CDR3 totals 14 residues. Deletions cut 2 bases from V and 9 bases from J, with 14 bases between. The CDR3 loop is CASSLRYRGGEQFF. The DNA of the CDR3 is TGTGCCAGCAGCTTAAGATACAGAGGGGGTGAGCAGTTCTTC. Complete variable domain (other parts from reference TRBV7-9 and TRBJ2-1): DTGVSQNPRHKITKRGQNVTFRCDPISEHNRLYWYRQTLGQGPEFLTYFQNEAQLEKSRLLSDRFSAERPKGSFSTLEIQRTEQGDSAMYLCASSLRYRGGEQFFGPGTRLTVL.

In this sample, this clonotype turned up once. The V and J genes are TRBV27 and TRBJ2-1; 9 positions agree with TRBD1. Germline CDR1 is MNHEY and CDR2 is SMNVEV (reference sequence). J gave up 9 bases and V 5 bases, and 8 bases lay outside the gene matches. The CDR3 has 14 residues. DNA for the CDR3: TGTGCCAGCAGTCCCGGGACAGGGTTAGGTGAGCAGTTCTTC. It encodes CASSPGTGLGEQFF.

The table lists this clonotype with a few counts. The chain couples TRBV20-1 to TRBJ1-3; D unclear. Germline CDR1 and CDR2: DFQATT and SNEGSKA (reference sequence). The CDR3 is 15 residues long. CDR3 amino acids: CSVSPDGLSGNTIYF. CDR3 DNA sequence: TGCAGCGTCTCACCGGACGGACTCTCTGGAAACACCATATATTTT.

This clonotype was counted ten times or more. The chain links TRBV7-2 to TRBJ2-3, with 7 bases matching TRBD1. Germline CDR1 reads SGHTA; CDR2 reads FQGNSA. The V and J ends lost 5 bases and 0 bases, in that order; junction bases with no gene match: 8. The CDR3 is made up of 16 amino acids. The CDR3 DNA reads TGTGCCAGCAGCCCTAGACAGGGCGGGAGCACAGATACGCAGTATTTT. Translation: CASSPRQGGSTDTQYF.

The sample holds many counts of this clonotype. The chain uses TRBV7-2 and TRBJ2-7; 9 bases agree with TRBD2. The germline CDR1 and CDR2 sequences are SGHTA and FQGNSA. The V and J ends lost 0 bases and 3 bases, in that order; junction bases with no gene match: 3. This CDR3 is 15 amino acids long. The CDR3 reads CASSLARGGLYEQYF. The DNA of the CDR3 is TGTGCCAGCAGCTTAGCGCGGGGGGGGCTCTACGAGCAGTACTTC.

In its sample, this clonotype was seen a few times. The chain couples TRBV7-8 to TRBJ1-5; the D gene is possibly TRBD1 (5 bases). The CDR3 length is 15 residues. Trimming shortened V by 5 bases and J by 9 bases, and 20 bases separated the two germline ends. Germline V gene lookup returns CDR1 SGHVS and CDR2 FQNEAQ. The CDR3, as DNA: TGTGCCAGCAGCCTCGAGGGGCAGGGTAGGTGGCCCCAGCATTTT. Its translation is CASSLEGQGRWPQHF.

The V call is TRBV3-1, the J call TRBJ1-1; D may be TRBD1 (5 bases). Trimming removed 0 bases from V and 1 base from J, with 12 bases in between. Per the germline V gene, CDR1 is LGHDT and CDR2 is YNNKEL (reference sequence). The CDR3 loop spans 16 amino acids. CDR3 loop: CASSQDGEGANTEAFF. The CDR3 nucleotides are TGTGCCAGCAGCCAAGATGGGGAAGGGGCGAACACTGAAGCTTTCTTT.

This clonotype occurred many times. The genes are TRBV11-2 and TRBJ2-7, with D uncertain. Trimming pared 1 base from V and 2 bases from J, leaving 6 bases between. Per the germline V gene, CDR1 is SGHAT and CDR2 is FQNNGV. The CDR3 is 13 amino acids. Here the CDR3 reads CASSLVSAYEQYF. CDR3 nucleotides: TGTGCCAGCAGCTTAGTGAGTGCCTACGAGCAGTACTTC.

The V call is TRBV20-1, the J call TRBJ1-1, with TRBD1 identical over 8 bases. The CDR3 is 15 amino acids. V trimming: 5 bases; J trimming: 6 bases; junction bases outside the gene matches: 14. Germline CDR1 DFQATT, CDR2 SNEGSKA (reference sequence). CDR3 sequence: CSAYGQGIGLAEAFF. The CDR3 coding sequence is TGCAGTGCTTATGGACAGGGAATTGGGTTAGCTGAAGCTTTCTTT.

There are a few counts of this clonotype. No conserved phenylalanine or tryptophan is present at the end of the CDR3, so a read error is the likely explanation. No DNA is shown, since the ends of the CDR3 on it are uncertain; the CDR3 is the one TCRdb lists. The chain is built from TRBV20-1 and TRBJ2-5; TRBD2 is the table's D call and was not checked against the DNA. Germline assignment: CDR1 DFQATT and CDR2 SNEGSKA (reference sequence). With termini counted, the CDR3 has 11 amino acids. CDR3 sequence: CSASGQGLAEL.

CDR3 coding DNA: TGCGCCAGCAGCCAAGAGGGGCTAGCGGGGGTGACCTACGAGCAGTACTTC. This gives the protein CASSQEGLAGVTYEQYF. This chain links TRBV4-1 with TRBJ2-7, with 10 bases fitting TRBD2. Germline V CDR1 and CDR2: MGHRA, YSYEKL. The CDR3 contains 17 residues. J was trimmed by 2 bases and V by 0 bases; bases with no gene match: 7.

This clonotype was recorded many times. The V gene is TRBV6-5, the J gene TRBJ2-3; 7 bases line up with TRBD1. The V gene's germline CDR1 is MNHEY and CDR2 SVGAGI. There are 17 residues in the CDR3. The junction had 15 bases not matched to a gene; V was cut back by 1 base and J by 8 bases. Here the CDR3 reads CASSYWGQSLGRGTQYF. The CDR3 nucleotides are TGTGCCAGCAGTTACTGGGGACAGAGCCTCGGCCGCGGTACGCAGTATTTT.

This clonotype was detected only a few times. The chain couples TRBV2 to TRBJ2-7, with TRBD2 as a possible D gene (5 bases). Trimming stripped 4 bases from V and 9 bases from J, with 10 bases between. Looked up from germline, CDR1 is SNHLY and CDR2 is FYNNEI. This CDR3 has 11 amino acids. CDR3 nucleotides: TGTGCCAGCAGTGTGATGAGGGTGCAGTACTTC. It codes for CASSVMRVQYF.

The rearrangement uses TRBV7-9 and TRBJ1-4, with 11 nucleotides matching TRBD1. Trimming cost V 5 bases and J 7 bases; bases outside gene matches: 3. The CDR3 consists of 14 residues. Germline V gene data show CDR1 as SEHNR and CDR2 as FQNEAQ (reference sequence). The CDR3 here is CASSRDRGSEKLFF. CDR3 bases: TGTGCCAGCAGCCGGGACAGGGGGAGTGAAAAACTGTTTTTT.

This clonotype came up a few times. The chain is built from TRBV18 and TRBJ1-1, with D perhaps matching TRBD1 (6 bases). Germline V gives CDR1 KGHSH, CDR2 LQKENI. Trimming took off 3 bases at V and 11 bases at J, with 13 bases between the two ends. This CDR3 comprises 12 residues. The CDR3 region is CASSPDSLGAFF. DNA for the CDR3: TGTGCCAGCTCACCGGACAGCCTTGGGGCTTTCTTT.

The CDR3: CASSTGTYTNEKLFF. CDR3 nucleotide sequence: TGTGCCAGCAGTACCGGGACCTACACTAATGAAAAACTGTTTTTT. This chain links TRBV2 with TRBJ1-4; TRBD1 might be the D (5 bases). The germline V gene encodes CDR1 SNHLY and CDR2 FYNNEI. With 5 bases removed from V and 2 bases from J, the gap between germline ends came to 12 bases. The CDR3 is 15 amino acids.

This chain connects TRBV27 to TRBJ2-7; 15 bases fit TRBD2. The CDR3 is 19 residues long. Trimming removed 7 bases from V and 3 bases from J; junction bases left unmatched: 16. Germline CDR1 is MNHEY and CDR2 is SMNVEV (reference sequence). The CDR3 sequence is CASIQSGTSGRRPIYEQYF. The CDR3 DNA reads as TGTGCCAGCATCCAATCCGGGACTAGCGGGAGGAGGCCGATCTACGAGCAGTACTTC.